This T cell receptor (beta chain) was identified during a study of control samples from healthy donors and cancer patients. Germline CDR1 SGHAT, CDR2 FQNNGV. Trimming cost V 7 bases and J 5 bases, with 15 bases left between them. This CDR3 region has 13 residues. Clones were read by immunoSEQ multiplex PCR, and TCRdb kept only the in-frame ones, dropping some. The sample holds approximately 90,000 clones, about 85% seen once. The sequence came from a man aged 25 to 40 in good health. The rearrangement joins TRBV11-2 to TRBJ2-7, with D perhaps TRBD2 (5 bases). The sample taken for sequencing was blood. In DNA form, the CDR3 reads TGTGCCAGCAACCTAGGATGGCGGGACGAGCAGTACTTC. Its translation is CASNLGWRDEQYF. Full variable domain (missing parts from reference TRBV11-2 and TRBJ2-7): EAGVAQSPRYKIIEKRQSVAFWCNPISGHATLYWYQQILGQGPKLLIQFQNNGVVDDSQLPKDRFSAERLKGVDSTLKIQPAKLEDSAVYLCASNLGWRDEQYFGPGTRLTVT.